The 8 T cell receptor beta chains in this list originate from one sample, sequenced in a study of shared clonotypes between healthy human individuals. Libraries were prepared by immunoSEQ multiplex PCR; TCRdb keeps only in-frame clonotypes and omits some of them. The repertoire holds around 500,000 clones, with about 82% as singletons. The sequencing sample was made of PBMCs. The receptors stem from a woman aged 35 to 49 in good health. Some clones in this sample may be carry-over from other donors' samples.

The chain combines TRBV6-5 with TRBJ2-2, with D perhaps TRBD1 (6 bases). V was shortened by 2 bases and J by 4 bases, with 14 bases between the two germline ends. The CDR3 runs 16 residues. The germline V gene has CDR1 MNHEY and CDR2 SVGAGI. Here the CDR3 reads CASSYSHRDPTGELFF. DNA for the CDR3: TGTGCCAGCAGTTACAGCCACAGGGATCCCACCGGGGAGCTGTTTTTT.

The V gene is TRBV28, the J gene TRBJ1-4, with unresolved D. The CDR3 consists of 11 residues. V was clipped by 6 bases and J by 13 bases, with 12 bases between them. Germline values: CDR1 MDHEN, CDR2 SYDVKM. The CDR3 protein is CASSPDVGLFF. CDR3 sequence (DNA): TGTGCCAGCAGCCCTGACGTGGGACTGTTTTTT.

This chain links TRBV28 with TRBJ1-1; 8 bases fit TRBD1. The germline CDR1 and CDR2 sequences are MDHEN and SYDVKM. V shed 4 bases and J 2 bases; nucleotides not matched to a gene: 12. The CDR3 consists of 17 residues. The CDR3 DNA sequence: TGTGCCAGCAGTTCCTCCGCAGGGGGCGCGTTTAACACTGAAGCTTTCTTT. Its protein product is CASSSSAGGAFNTEAFF.

This chain connects TRBV28 to TRBJ2-3; 11 nucleotides line up with TRBD2. V gave up 6 bases and J gave up 4 bases; unmatched junction bases: 21. The CDR3 consists of 20 residues. Germline CDR1 reads MDHEN; CDR2 reads SYDVKM. Written as DNA, the CDR3 is TGTGCCAGCAGCTCAATGCTGCCACCTCGACTAGCGGGACGGCCAGATACGCAGTATTTT. Encoded protein: CASSSMLPPRLAGRPDTQYF.

This chain uses TRBV9 with TRBJ2-2; 10 bases line up with TRBD1. The CDR3 is 14 residues long. V dropped 7 bases and J dropped 6; count of bases not matched to a gene: 6. The V gene's germline CDR1 is SGDLS and CDR2 YYNGEE. The CDR3 loop reads CASRGTGVAGELFF. The CDR3 bases are TGTGCCAGCCGTGGGACAGGGGTGGCCGGGGAGCTGTTTTTT. Full variable domain (rest looked up from reference TRBV9 and TRBJ2-2): DSGVTQTPKHLITATGQRVTLRCSPRSGDLSVYWYQQSLDQGLQFLIQYYNGEERAKGNILERFSAQQFPDLHSELNLSSLELGDSALYFCASRGTGVAGELFFGEGSRLTVL.

The chain joins TRBV19 to TRBJ2-5; D unresolved. Trimming removed 2 bases at V and 1 base at J, with 5 bases between. The CDR3 runs to 13 residues. Looked up from germline, CDR1 is LNHDA and CDR2 is SQIVND (reference sequence). DNA for the CDR3: TGTGCCAGTAGTATAACTTCCCAAGAGACCCAGTACTTC. It translates to CASSITSQETQYF.

This clone has more than one count but fewer than ten. V and J are TRBV28 and TRBJ2-3; tentatively, D is TRBD1 (6 bases). The V and J ends lost 7 bases and 6 bases respectively, with 20 bases between them. Germline V gene data show CDR1 as MDHEN and CDR2 as SYDVKM. The CDR3 is made up of 15 amino acids. The CDR3 bases are TGTGCCAGCACGTCGCAGGGGCAAGACGGGGATACGCAGTATTTT. Translated: CASTSQGQDGDTQYF.

This clone has a handful of counts. The J gene is TRBJ2-5, the V gene TRBV5-1; D is possibly TRBD2 (6 bases). This CDR3 contains 14 residues. The germline V gene encodes CDR1 SGHRS and CDR2 YFSETQ. V lost 3 bases to trimming and J lost 3 bases, with 12 bases between them. The CDR3 bases are TGCGCCAGCAGCTCTGTCGGGAGCGAAGAGACCCAGTACTTC. Translation: CASSSVGSEETQYF.